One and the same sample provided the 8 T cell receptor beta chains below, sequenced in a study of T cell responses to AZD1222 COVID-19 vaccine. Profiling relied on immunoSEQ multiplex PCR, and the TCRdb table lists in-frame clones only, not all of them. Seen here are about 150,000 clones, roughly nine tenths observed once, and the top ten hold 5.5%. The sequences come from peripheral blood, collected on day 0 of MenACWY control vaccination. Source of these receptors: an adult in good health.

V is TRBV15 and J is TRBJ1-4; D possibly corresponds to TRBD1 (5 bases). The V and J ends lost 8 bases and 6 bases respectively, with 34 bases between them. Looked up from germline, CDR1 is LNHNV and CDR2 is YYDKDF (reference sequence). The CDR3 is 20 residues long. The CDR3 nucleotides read TGTGCCACCGGGACTATCACCTTCGCTGAAATTCAGGGTGCGGATGAAAAACTGTTTTTT. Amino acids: CATGTITFAEIQGADEKLFF.

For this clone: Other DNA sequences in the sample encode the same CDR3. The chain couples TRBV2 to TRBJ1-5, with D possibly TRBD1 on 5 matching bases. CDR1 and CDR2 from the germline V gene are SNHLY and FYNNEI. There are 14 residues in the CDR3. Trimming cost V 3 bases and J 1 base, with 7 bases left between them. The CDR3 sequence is CASSDRVSNQPQHF. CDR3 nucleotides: TGTGCCAGCAGTGACAGGGTAAGCAATCAGCCCCAGCATTTT.

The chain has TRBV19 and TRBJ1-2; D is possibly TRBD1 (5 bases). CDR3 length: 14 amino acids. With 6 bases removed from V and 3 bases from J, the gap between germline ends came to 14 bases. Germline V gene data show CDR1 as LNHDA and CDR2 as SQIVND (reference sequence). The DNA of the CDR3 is TGTGCCAGTAGCTTAGTGGGGGTACACTATGGCTACACCTTC. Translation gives CASSLVGVHYGYTF.

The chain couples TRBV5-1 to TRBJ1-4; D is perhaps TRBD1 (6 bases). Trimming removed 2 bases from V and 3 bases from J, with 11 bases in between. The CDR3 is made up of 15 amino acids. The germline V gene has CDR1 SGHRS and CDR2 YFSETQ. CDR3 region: CASSLSGAANEKLFF. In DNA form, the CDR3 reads TGCGCCAGCAGCTTATCAGGGGCAGCTAATGAAAAACTGTTTTTT.

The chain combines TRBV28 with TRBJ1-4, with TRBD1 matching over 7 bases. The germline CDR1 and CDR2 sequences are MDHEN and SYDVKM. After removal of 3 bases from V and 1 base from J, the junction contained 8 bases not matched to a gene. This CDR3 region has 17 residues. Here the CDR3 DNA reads TGTGCCAGCAGTTTCCCCCTGGGACAGCGAACTAATGAAAAACTGTTTTTT. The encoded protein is CASSFPLGQRTNEKLFF.

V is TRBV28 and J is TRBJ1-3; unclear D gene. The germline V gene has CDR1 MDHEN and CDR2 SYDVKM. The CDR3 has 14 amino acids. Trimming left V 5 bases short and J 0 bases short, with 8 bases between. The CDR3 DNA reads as TGTGCCAGCAGTCTTTTTAGCTCTGGAAACACCATATATTTT. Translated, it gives CASSLFSSGNTIYF.

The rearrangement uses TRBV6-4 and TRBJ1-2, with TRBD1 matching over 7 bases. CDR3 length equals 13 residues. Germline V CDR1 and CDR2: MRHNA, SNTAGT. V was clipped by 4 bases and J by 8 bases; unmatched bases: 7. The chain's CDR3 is CASSVQGGVGYTF. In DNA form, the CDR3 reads TGTGCCAGCAGTGTCCAGGGGGGCGTCGGCTACACCTTC.

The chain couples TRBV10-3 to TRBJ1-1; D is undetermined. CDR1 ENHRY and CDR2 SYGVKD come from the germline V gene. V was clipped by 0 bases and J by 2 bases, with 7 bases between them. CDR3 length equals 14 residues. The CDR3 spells CAISESRPNTEAFF. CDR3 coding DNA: TGTGCCATCAGTGAGTCGAGGCCTAACACTGAAGCTTTCTTT.